The source of this T cell receptor beta chain is a study of T cell responses to AZD1222 COVID-19 vaccine. General study points: Donors, mostly white British, included more females; clonal diversity was possibly underestimated. It was only a handful of AZD1222 recipients who were seropositive at baseline. There were repertoire samples only from the period after the peak T cell response.

Analysis merged second doses at about 4 or about 12 weeks. Profiling relied on immunoSEQ multiplex PCR, and the TCRdb table lists in-frame clones only, not all of them. The data hold some 100,000 clones, with around 87% observed a single time. The germline V gene has CDR1 LNHDA and CDR2 SQIVND (reference sequence). V was clipped by 3 bases and J by 8 bases; unmatched bases: 5. The CDR3 totals 14 residues. Concerning this clone: Its antigen remains unidentified.

The origin of this receptor is an adult who received the AZD1222 COVID-19 vaccine. Source: peripheral blood, taken 28 days after the second AZD1222 dose. This chain uses TRBV19 with TRBJ2-1, with 9 bases lining up with TRBD1. In DNA, the CDR3 is TGTGCCAGTAGTATGACAGGGGGAGGTGATGAGCAGTTCTTC. This encodes CASSMTGGGDEQFF.